The subject of this entry is one T cell receptor beta chain. Repertoires were generated with immunoSEQ multiplex PCR, while TCRdb's copy carries only in-frame clones and drops some. The sample lists under 200,000 clones; approximately 86% were seen once. These data originate in a study of blood T cell repertoires in COVID-19. With V trimmed by 2 bases and J by 6 bases, 0 bases remained unmatched. The CDR3 is made up of 13 amino acids. The germline gives CDR1 MDHEN, CDR2 SYDVKM. The clonotype comes from a man aged 18 to 29 with acute or convalescent COVID-19. The rearrangement joins TRBV28 to TRBJ1-5; TRBD1 matches at 8 bases. The sequencing sample was made of peripheral blood. The DNA for the CDR3 is TGTGCCAGCAGTTTACAGGGGGCTCAGCCCCAGCATTTT. Amino acid sequence: CASSLQGAQPQHF.